Given below is one T cell receptor beta chain in context. Its target is not known. This entry is derived from a study of T cells in narcolepsy. Broader study findings: Reportedly, autoreactive clonotypes were serially detected in patients' blood but not controls'.

This table comes from immunoSEQ multiplex PCR, and its TCRdb copy is limited to in-frame clones, with some not included. The sample includes just over 40,000 clones, 88% of them seen just once. The trim removed 1 base at V and 3 bases at J, leaving 2 bases unmatched. The CDR3 runs 15 residues. Per germline, CDR1 SGHTA and CDR2 FQGNSA. The sequence derives from a human donor with narcolepsy. Sequenced: CD45RA- memory CD4+ T cells from PBMCs. This chain links TRBV7-2 with TRBJ2-1; TRBD2 matches 8 bases. The DNA of the CDR3 is TGTGCCAGCAGCTTAGGCCTAGCGGGCTACAATGAGCAGTTCTTC. This codes for CASSLGLAGYNEQFF.